These 19 T cell receptor beta chains came from one sample sequenced in a study of T cell responses to AZD1222 COVID-19 vaccine. Repertoires were generated with immunoSEQ multiplex PCR, while TCRdb's copy carries only in-frame clones and drops some. This table has about 190,000 clones, over 85% appearing once. Sequenced here: peripheral blood, sampled 28 days after the second dose of the MenACWY control vaccine. The source of these receptors is an adult who received the MenACWY meningococcal vaccine as a control.

The chain has TRBV18 and TRBJ1-5, with no clear D. CDR1 and CDR2 (germline): KGHSH, LQKENI. This CDR3 comprises 13 residues. Trimming left V 2 bases short and J 9 bases short, with 11 bases between. Here the CDR3 DNA reads TGTGCCAGCTCACCAGAGGGTCTCAGGCCCCAGCATTTT. Its translation: CASSPEGLRPQHF.

The rearrangement links TRBV5-1 to TRBJ1-4; 7 bases fit TRBD1. This CDR3 has 16 residues. After removal of 4 bases from V and 1 base from J, the junction contained 7 bases not matched to a gene. CDR1 and CDR2 from the germline V gene are SGHRS and YFSETQ. In DNA, the CDR3 is TGCGCCAGCAGCACAGTGACAGGGCAAACTAATGAAAAACTGTTTTTT. Translating gives CASSTVTGQTNEKLFF.

J is TRBJ2-3 and V is TRBV18; D not certain. Per the germline V gene, CDR1 is KGHSH and CDR2 is LQKENI. CDR3 length: 14 amino acids. Trimming pared 3 bases from V and 1 base from J, leaving 8 bases between. The CDR3: CASSPRSRTDTQYF. As DNA, the CDR3 is TGTGCCAGCTCACCCCGAAGCCGCACAGATACGCAGTATTTT.

V usage is TRBV2 and J usage is TRBJ2-2; no clear D gene. Trimming pared 5 bases from V and 7 bases from J, leaving 11 bases between. The CDR3 contains 13 residues. Germline V gene lookup returns CDR1 SNHLY and CDR2 FYNNEI. Here the CDR3 reads CASSPLLNGELFF. The CDR3 coding sequence is TGTGCCAGCAGTCCCCTCCTCAACGGGGAGCTGTTTTTT.

This clone was counted a few times. The CDR3 reads CASSLFRWNQPQHF. The CDR3 coding sequence is TGTGCCAGCAGTTTATTTCGGTGGAATCAGCCCCAGCATTTT. The chain has TRBV27 and TRBJ1-5; D unclear. V was cut by 1 base and J by 4 bases, with 8 bases left in between. The CDR3 runs 14 residues. Germline values: CDR1 MNHEY, CDR2 SMNVEV (reference sequence).

The gene calls are TRBV29-1 and TRBJ1-1, with D tentatively TRBD1 (5 bases). CDR3 size: 14 residues. Trimming took 0 bases from V and 5 from J, leaving 13 bases between them. CDR1 and CDR2 (germline): SQVTM, ANQGSEA. CDR3 in DNA: TGCAGCGTTGAAGAGGGAGGGAGGGGAACTGAAGCTTTCTTT. Protein sequence: CSVEEGGRGTEAFF.

The chain links TRBV5-1 to TRBJ1-2, with D unresolved. Germline CDR1 SGHRS, CDR2 YFSETQ. The CDR3 consists of 15 residues. V was trimmed by 0 bases and J by 2 bases, leaving 11 bases between them. CDR3 bases: TGCGCCAGCAGCTTGGAACGGGGAGAGAACTATGGCTACACCTTC. Translation: CASSLERGENYGYTF.

The rearrangement joins TRBV25-1 to TRBJ1-2; TRBD1 matches at 8 bases. The CDR3 runs to 13 residues. Germline CDR1 MGHDK, CDR2 SYGVNS. Trimming cost V 4 bases and J 4 bases; bases outside gene matches: 2. Here the CDR3 reads CASSGQGSYGYTF. The CDR3 nucleotides read TGTGCCAGCAGTGGACAGGGGAGCTATGGCTACACCTTC.

The chain is built from TRBV28 and TRBJ2-1; 7 positions agree with TRBD1. The CDR3 sequence is 15 residues long. CDR1 is MDHEN and CDR2 is SYDVKM in the germline V gene. With V trimmed by 7 bases and J by 0 bases, 6 bases remained unmatched. The CDR3 here is CASTPSGGSYNEQFF. In nucleotides, the CDR3 is TGTGCCAGCACCCCATCAGGGGGCTCCTACAATGAGCAGTTCTTC.

This chain connects TRBV27 to TRBJ2-2, with D unresolved. CDR1 is MNHEY, CDR2 SMNVEV, per germline (reference sequence). This CDR3 spans 13 amino acids. V was shortened by 3 bases and J by 4 bases, with 6 bases between the two germline ends. The chain's CDR3 is CASSFPSTGELFF. Written as DNA, the CDR3 is TGTGCCAGCAGTTTCCCCAGCACCGGGGAGCTGTTTTTT.

The rearrangement joins TRBV10-1 to TRBJ2-4; no definite D call. The germline V gene encodes CDR1 WNHNN and CDR2 SYGVQD (reference sequence). CDR3 length equals 15 residues. Trimming removed 4 bases at V and 0 bases at J, with 10 bases between. This CDR3 is CASSVGMGAKNIQYF. In DNA form, the CDR3 reads TGCGCCAGCAGTGTTGGCATGGGAGCCAAAAACATTCAGTACTTC.

The count of this clone is one. V is TRBV7-2 and J is TRBJ2-7; D unresolved. V lost 4 bases and J lost 1, with 14 bases in between. Germline V gives CDR1 SGHTA, CDR2 FQGNSA. This CDR3 comprises 15 residues. As DNA, the CDR3 is TGTGCCAGCAGCTCTAGGCCCCCTCAGTCCTACGAGCAGTACTTC. Translating it yields CASSSRPPQSYEQYF.

J is TRBJ2-1 and V is TRBV7-9, with 7 bases identical to TRBD2. The germline V gene encodes CDR1 SEHNR and CDR2 FQNEAQ (reference sequence). This CDR3 is built from 15 residues. Trimming cost V 6 bases and J 7 bases; bases outside gene matches: 12. Written as DNA, the CDR3 is TGTGCCAGCAGTGATATGGGGAGGGTCGGGAATGAGCAGTTCTTC. Amino acid sequence: CASSDMGRVGNEQFF.

The chain is built from TRBV7-2 and TRBJ1-4, with unresolved D. CDR1 is SGHTA, CDR2 FQGNSA, per germline. This CDR3 has 13 residues. Between the trimmed V and J ends, which lost 3 bases and 5 bases, there was a span of 7 bases. The CDR3: CASSFALNEKLFF. The DNA for the CDR3 is TGTGCCAGCAGCTTTGCGTTGAATGAAAAACTGTTTTTT.

The chain links TRBV12-3 or TRBV12-4 to TRBJ2-5; D remains unclear. This CDR3 spans 13 amino acids. Trimming removed 3 bases at V and 4 bases at J, with 9 bases between. The CDR3 nucleotides read TGTGCCAGCAGTTTTACCCAAGGAGAGACCCAGTACTTC. Translation gives CASSFTQGETQYF.

This chain links TRBV5-1 with TRBJ1-2, with TRBD1 matching over 9 bases. Germline V gene sequence: CDR1 SGHRS, CDR2 YFSETQ. CDR3 length: 14 amino acids. The J segment lost 4 bases and the V segment lost 4 bases, leaving 5 bases of the junction unmatched. The CDR3 loop reads CASSPGQGSYGYTF. The CDR3 DNA reads as TGCGCCAGCAGCCCCGGACAGGGGAGCTATGGCTACACCTTC.

The chain has TRBV7-2 and TRBJ2-1, with TRBD1 as a possible D gene (6 bases). Germline CDR1 is SGHTA and CDR2 is FQGNSA. The germline V and J ends were trimmed by 4 bases and 6 bases, with 13 bases remaining between them. CDR3 size: 14 residues. The CDR3: CASSSRQESNEQFF. The CDR3 region has the DNA TGTGCCAGCAGCTCCCGACAGGAATCCAATGAGCAGTTCTTC.

The gene calls are TRBV11-3 and TRBJ1-1, with 7 positions matching TRBD1. The germline CDR1 and CDR2 sequences are SGHNT and YENEEA. The CDR3 is 13 residues long. The V and J ends lost 5 bases and 1 base, in that order; junction bases with no gene match: 1. Here the CDR3 DNA reads TGTGCCAGCAGCCGGACAGGGAACACTGAAGCTTTCTTT. This encodes CASSRTGNTEAFF.

The rearrangement links TRBV5-1 to TRBJ2-1; D gene ambiguous. The germline gives CDR1 SGHRS, CDR2 YFSETQ. The CDR3 consists of 14 residues. V was shortened by 1 base and J by 2 bases, with 7 bases between the two germline ends. CDR3 region: CASSLRDTYNEQFF. In DNA form, the CDR3 reads TGCGCCAGCAGCTTGAGGGATACCTACAATGAGCAGTTCTTC.